One sample yielded the 29 T cell receptor beta chains listed below, sequenced in a study of early T cells in non-severe SARS-CoV-2 infection. TCRdb used MiXCR to reprocess the 5' RACE reads, holding one entry per CDR3 protein. The table has around 68,000 distinct CDR3 sequences, around 12% seen once; the top ten hold around 1.5%. This specimen was whole blood, taken at baseline. The receptors stem from an adult who was a healthcare worker with PCR-confirmed SARS-CoV-2 infection or an uninfected control (not recorded which).

The chain is built from TRBV7-2 and TRBJ1-3; tentatively, D is TRBD1 (5 bases). The CDR3 spans 18 residues. Trimming stripped 1 base from V and 0 bases from J, with 16 bases between. Germline values: CDR1 SGHTA, CDR2 FQGNSA. The CDR3 sequence: CASSLDGARGLSGNTIYF. CDR3 bases: TGTGCCAGCAGCTTAGATGGGGCCAGAGGTCTCTCTGGAAACACCATATATTTT.

This clonotype was seen many times. V and J are TRBV12-3 or TRBV12-4 and TRBJ2-7; 8 bases map to TRBD2. The CDR3 contains 14 residues. The J segment lost 1 base and the V segment lost 6 bases, leaving 5 bases of the junction unmatched. The CDR3 sequence: CASSREGLSYEQYF. CDR3 coding DNA: TGTGCCAGCAGCCGGGAGGGACTTTCCTACGAGCAGTACTTC.

The chain is built from TRBV12-3 or TRBV12-4 and TRBJ2-3; TRBD2 agrees at 10 bases. Trimming cost V 0 bases and J 5 bases; bases outside gene matches: 14. The CDR3 extends over 19 amino acids. The CDR3 here is CASSLALYGLAGVVDTQYF. CDR3 sequence (DNA): TGTGCCAGCAGTTTAGCGCTATATGGGCTAGCGGGAGTGGTAGATACGCAGTATTTT.

The table lists this clonotype with a few counts. V and J are TRBV4-2 and TRBJ2-3; 8 bases map to TRBD2. V gave up 3 bases and J gave up 8 bases; unmatched junction bases: 13. CDR3 size: 16 residues. Germline V gene lookup returns CDR1 LGHNA and CDR2 YNFKEQ. CDR3 in DNA: TGTGCCAGCAGCCAGGCTAGCGGGCAAACTGGGGGTACGCAGTATTTT. Translating gives CASSQASGQTGGTQYF.

The CDR3 loop is CSGAVGEQFF. In DNA form, the CDR3 reads TGCAGCGGTGCGGTCGGCGAGCAGTTCTTC. The V and J genes are TRBV29-1 and TRBJ2-1; no reliable D call. The CDR3 is 10 residues long. CDR1 SQVTM and CDR2 ANQGSEA come from the germline V gene. Trimming took off 7 bases at V and 10 bases at J, with 11 bases between the two ends.

This clonotype has at least ten counts. The rearrangement joins TRBV7-9 to TRBJ1-3; a possible D gene is TRBD1 (6 bases). There are 17 residues in the CDR3. The germline CDR1 and CDR2 sequences are SEHNR and FQNEAQ (reference sequence). Trimming removed 5 bases at V and 8 bases at J, with 25 bases between. The CDR3 region has the DNA TGTGCCAGCAGCAAGCTTCACTCCGGGACAAGTCGGCACACCATATATTTT. Its translation: CASSKLHSGTSRHTIYF.

This clonotype was counted a few times. This chain uses TRBV29-1 with TRBJ2-3; 10 bases fit TRBD2. Germline CDR1 SQVTM, CDR2 ANQGSEA. The CDR3 contains 14 residues. V lost 4 bases and J lost 4; bases outside the gene matches: 5. The CDR3 bases are TGCAGCGTTGCTCAAGCGGGAGGGCCAGATACGCAGTATTTT. This encodes CSVAQAGGPDTQYF.

This clonotype was observed at least ten times. DNA for the CDR3: TGTGCCAGCAGTTACATGGAGGGGATCATTGATGGCTACACCTTC. It codes for CASSYMEGIIDGYTF. The rearrangement uses TRBV6-2 or TRBV6-3 and TRBJ1-2; D is possibly TRBD1 (5 bases). The CDR3 runs 15 residues. V lost 2 bases and J lost 6, with 16 bases in between. From germline, CDR1 is MNHEY and CDR2 SVGEGT.

A few counts support this clonotype. The gene calls are TRBV19 and TRBJ1-5; D is uncertain. The V end was cut by 6 bases, the J end by 5 bases, with 17 bases between. Germline lookup yields CDR1 LNHDA and CDR2 SQIVND (reference sequence). The CDR3 is 15 residues long. The CDR3 protein is CASRLGGRIDQPQHF. The CDR3, as DNA: TGTGCCAGTAGGTTGGGCGGCAGAATTGATCAGCCCCAGCATTTT.

V and J are TRBV7-2 and TRBJ2-7; D possibly uses TRBD1 or TRBD2 (5 bases each). V was clipped by 5 bases and J by 5 bases, with 16 bases between them. The germline gives CDR1 SGHTA, CDR2 FQGNSA. There are 14 residues in the CDR3. CDR3 coding DNA: TGTGCCAGCAGCCCATACCTGGGGGTCAACGAGCAGTACTTC. Residues: CASSPYLGVNEQYF.

This clonotype was recorded many times. The chain has TRBV5-4 and TRBJ1-2, with D unclear. Trimming left V 10 bases short and J 8 bases short, with 9 bases between. The CDR3 loop spans 9 amino acids. CDR1 SGHNT and CDR2 YYREEE come from the germline V gene (reference sequence). DNA for the CDR3: TGTGCCCCCCCTTGGGGCTACACCTTC. The encoded protein is CAPPWGYTF.

The rearrangement joins TRBV7-2 to TRBJ2-1; D is unclear. The CDR3 is 14 amino acids. Germline lookup yields CDR1 SGHTA and CDR2 FQGNSA. Trimming removed 5 bases at V and 8 bases at J, with 16 bases between. The CDR3 protein is CASSRTIESDEQFF. In DNA form, the CDR3 reads TGTGCCAGCAGCCGTACCATAGAGAGTGATGAGCAGTTCTTC. The variable domain in full, with the rest retrieved from reference TRBV7-2 and TRBJ2-1, is GAGVSQSPSNKVTEKGKDVELRCDPISGHTALYWYRQSLGQGLEFLIYFQGNSAPDKSGLPSDRFSAERTGGSVSTLTIQRTQQEDSAVYLCASSRTIESDEQFFGPGTRLTVL.

The chain carries TRBV6-2 or TRBV6-3 and TRBJ2-1, with D unresolved. The CDR3 consists of 13 residues. V gave up 0 bases and J gave up 5 bases, with 5 bases separating them. Germline V lookup: CDR1 MNHEY, CDR2 SVGEGT. CDR3 in amino acids: CASSYSSDNEQFF. The CDR3 region has the DNA TGTGCCAGCAGTTACTCATCCGACAATGAGCAGTTCTTC.

This clonotype was detected a few times. The rearrangement links TRBV6-2 or TRBV6-3 to TRBJ1-5; D remains unclear. CDR1 is MNHEY, CDR2 SVGEGT, per germline. With 6 bases removed from V and 11 bases from J, the gap between germline ends came to 23 bases. This CDR3 region has 15 residues. For the CDR3, the DNA is TGTGCCAGCAGCCCTGGTCAGCTGGTGCAATTGGCCCAGCATTTT. Residues: CASSPGQLVQLAQHF.

This clonotype was found a few times. The genes are TRBV28 and TRBJ1-2, with a weak D call TRBD1 (5 bases). Germline V gene data show CDR1 as MDHEN and CDR2 as SYDVKM. This CDR3 has 13 residues. Trimming stripped 3 bases from V and 8 bases from J, with 13 bases between. The CDR3 DNA reads as TGTGCCAGCAGTTTCCAGGCTAGGGGCGGCTACACCTTC. This encodes CASSFQARGGYTF.

The sample holds a few counts of this clonotype. The genes are TRBV6-2 or TRBV6-3 and TRBJ1-5; the match to TRBD1 covers 7 bases. Trimming removed 6 bases from V and 2 bases from J; junction bases left unmatched: 4. From germline, CDR1 is MNHEY and CDR2 SVGEGT. This CDR3 is 14 amino acids long. This chain's CDR3 is CASRPTGGNQPQHF. CDR3 in DNA: TGTGCCAGCAGGCCTACAGGGGGCAATCAGCCCCAGCATTTT.

This clonotype was found a few times. CDR3 amino acids: CASSPQGWDRGIHEQYF. The CDR3 DNA reads as TGTGCCAGCAGCCCGCAAGGTTGGGACAGGGGTATCCACGAGCAGTACTTC. The chain employs TRBV7-9 and TRBJ2-7, with 10 positions matching TRBD1. With 5 bases clipped from V and 5 bases from J, the junction kept 15 bases outside the gene matches. The CDR3 sequence is 17 residues long. Germline assignment: CDR1 SEHNR and CDR2 FQNEAQ (reference sequence). Full variable domain (missing parts from reference TRBV7-9 and TRBJ2-7): DTGVSQNPRHKITKRGQNVTFRCDPISEHNRLYWYRQTLGQGPEFLTYFQNEAQLEKSRLLSDRFSAERPKGSFSTLEIQRTEQGDSAMYLCASSPQGWDRGIHEQYFGPGTRLTVT.

This chain uses TRBV12-3 or TRBV12-4 with TRBJ2-7; no definite D call. This CDR3 contains 13 residues. Trimming took off 4 bases at V and 3 bases at J, with 10 bases between the two ends. The CDR3 nucleotides are TGTGCCAGCAGTTCGTTATTGGACTACGAGCAGTACTTC. It translates to CASSSLLDYEQYF.

The rearrangement links TRBV12-3 or TRBV12-4 to TRBJ2-3; 7 nucleotides align to TRBD2. This CDR3 has 15 residues. With 5 bases clipped from V and 0 bases from J, the junction kept 5 bases outside the gene matches. CDR3 sequence: CASSPRGVSTDTQYF. Here the CDR3 DNA reads TGTGCCAGCAGTCCCCGGGGGGTCAGCACAGATACGCAGTATTTT.

This clonotype has a count of ten or more. The chain is built from TRBV20-1 and TRBJ1-5, with a tentative D call TRBD1 (5 bases). V lost 1 base, J lost 9 bases, and 16 bases lay in between. Germline CDR1 DFQATT, CDR2 SNEGSKA (reference sequence). The CDR3 is 14 residues long. This CDR3 is CSARGTGRPGPQHF. CDR3 DNA sequence: TGCAGTGCTAGAGGAACGGGACGGCCGGGGCCCCAGCATTTT.

The V gene is TRBV11-2, the J gene TRBJ2-6, with D hard to call. Germline V gene sequence: CDR1 SGHAT, CDR2 FQNNGV. The CDR3 loop spans 16 amino acids. Deletions cut 4 bases from V and 2 bases from J, with 12 bases between. The CDR3 nucleotides are TGTGCCAGCAGCTCTCAGGTGGTCCCTGGGGCCAACGTCCTGACTTTC. Translation: CASSSQVVPGANVLTF.

In its sample, this clonotype was seen many times. The chain employs TRBV12-5 and TRBJ1-1; TRBD1 might be the D (5 bases). Germline assignment: CDR1 LGHNT and CDR2 FRNRAP. This CDR3 has 15 residues. V shed 6 bases and J shed 0 bases, with 14 bases lying between them. The CDR3 DNA follows: TGTGCTAGTGGCCCGCCGGGGGGGATGAACACTGAAGCTTTCTTT. It specifies CASGPPGGMNTEAFF.

The gene calls are TRBV6-5 and TRBJ2-1, with TRBD2 matching 9 bases. Trimming at V came to 5 bases and at J to 0 bases, leaving 2 bases not matched to a gene. This CDR3 is 15 amino acids long. CDR1 MNHEY and CDR2 SVGAGI come from the germline V gene. The CDR3 coding sequence is TGTGCCAGCAGTGCGGGAGGGCTCTCCTACAATGAGCAGTTCTTC. Protein: CASSAGGLSYNEQFF.

This clonotype was seen more than once but under ten times. The chain employs TRBV7-8 and TRBJ2-7, with D possibly matching TRBD2 (6 bases). The CDR3 contains 15 residues. The germline V gene encodes CDR1 SGHVS and CDR2 FQNEAQ. V was shortened by 1 base and J by 4 bases, with 14 bases between the two germline ends. The CDR3 reads CASSLDGAGGYEQYF. The CDR3 DNA reads as TGTGCCAGCAGCTTAGATGGAGCGGGTGGGTACGAGCAGTACTTC. The full variable domain, completed using reference TRBV7-8 and TRBJ2-7, is GAGVSQSPRYKVAKRGQDVALRCDPISGHVSLFWYQQALGQGPEFLTYFQNEAQLDKSGLPSDRFFAERPEGSVSTLKIQRTQQEDSAVYLCASSLDGAGGYEQYFGPGTRLTVT.

Ten or more counts support this clonotype. This chain connects TRBV6-5 to TRBJ2-6; a weak D match, TRBD2 (5 bases). The germline V gene encodes CDR1 MNHEY and CDR2 SVGAGI. The CDR3 runs to 15 residues. Deletions cut 6 bases from V and 0 bases from J, with 9 bases between. The CDR3 bases are TGTGCCAGCAGAGGACTGAGCTCTGGGGCCAACGTCCTGACTTTC. Its translation is CASRGLSSGANVLTF.

By frequency in the sample, this clonotype is medium-sized. The gene calls are TRBV7-2 and TRBJ1-1; 7 bases are shared with TRBD1. This CDR3 contains 12 residues. J gave up 8 bases and V 5 bases, and 5 bases lay outside the gene matches. The germline CDR1 and CDR2 sequences are SGHTA and FQGNSA. The CDR3 protein is CASSRGQPEAFF. CDR3 sequence (DNA): TGTGCCAGCAGCCGGGGACAGCCAGAAGCTTTCTTT.

This clonotype came up a few times. The chain combines TRBV20-1 with TRBJ2-3, with TRBD1 matching 9 bases. With 1 base clipped from V and 4 bases from J, the junction kept 12 bases outside the gene matches. CDR1 is DFQATT, CDR2 SNEGSKA, per germline (reference sequence). This CDR3 contains 17 residues. CDR3 nucleotides: TGCAGTGCTAGAGCCAAACATGGGACAGGGCTCCCAGATACGCAGTATTTT. This codes for CSARAKHGTGLPDTQYF.

In this sample, this clonotype turned up a few times. The chain couples TRBV4-3 to TRBJ1-6; TRBD1 matches 7 bases. The CDR3 consists of 15 residues. The germline V gene encodes CDR1 LGHNA and CDR2 YSLEER. V gave up 2 bases and J gave up 7 bases; unmatched junction bases: 5. The CDR3 region has the DNA TGCGCCAGCAGCCAATGGACAGGACAAAATTCACCCCTCCACTTT. Encoded protein: CASSQWTGQNSPLHF.

The chain employs TRBV24-1 and TRBJ1-1; tentative D call: TRBD1 (6 bases). This CDR3 region has 13 residues. With 7 bases removed from V and 1 base from J, the gap between germline ends came to 9 bases. Germline CDR1 is KGHDR and CDR2 is SFDVKD. This CDR3 reads CATRRTANTEAFF. DNA for the CDR3: TGTGCCACCAGGAGGACAGCGAACACTGAAGCTTTCTTT.